The T cell receptor (beta chain) under discussion was sequenced for a study of OX40 agonist ivuxolimab in advanced cancers. Sequencing used immunoSEQ multiplex PCR; TCRdb keeps in-frame clones, though not all of them. The table shows around 19,000 clones, with roughly 78% occurring only once. On this clone itself: Its antigen is unknown.

Exclusion of a patient followed from autoimmune disease history or systemic immunosuppression. This CDR3 has 19 residues. The study, taken as a whole, reports: The work left the antigen specificity of expanded peripheral T cells undetermined.

V and J are TRBV21-1 and TRBJ1-1. TRBV21-1 is a listed pseudogene. The receptor comes from an adult with an advanced solid tumor such as melanoma, head and neck, liver or kidney cancer. The sequencing used CD4+ or CD8+ T cells sorted from blood, collected in a trial of the OX40 agonist ivuxolimab. CDR3 DNA: TGTGCCAGCAGCAATAGAGAAAATCTCGATCAGGGAGGAGGCACTGAAGCTTTCTTT. Its protein is CASSNRENLDQGGGTEAFF.